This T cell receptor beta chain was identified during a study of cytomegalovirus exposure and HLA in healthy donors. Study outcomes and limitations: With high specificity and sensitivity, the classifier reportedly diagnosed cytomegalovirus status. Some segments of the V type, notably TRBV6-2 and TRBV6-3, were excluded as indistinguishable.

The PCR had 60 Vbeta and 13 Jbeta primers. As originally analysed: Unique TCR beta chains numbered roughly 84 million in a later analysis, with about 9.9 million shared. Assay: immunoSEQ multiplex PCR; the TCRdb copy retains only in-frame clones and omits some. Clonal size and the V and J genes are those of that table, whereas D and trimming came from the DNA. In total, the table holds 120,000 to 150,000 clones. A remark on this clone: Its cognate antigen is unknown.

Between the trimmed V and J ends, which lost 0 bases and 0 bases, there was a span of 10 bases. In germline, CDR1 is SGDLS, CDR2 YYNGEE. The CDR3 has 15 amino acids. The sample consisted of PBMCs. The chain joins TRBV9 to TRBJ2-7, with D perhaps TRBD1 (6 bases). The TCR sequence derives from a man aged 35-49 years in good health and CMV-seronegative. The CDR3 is CASSVGQAFSYEQYF. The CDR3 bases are TGTGCCAGCAGCGTAGGACAGGCCTTCTCCTACGAGCAGTACTTC.